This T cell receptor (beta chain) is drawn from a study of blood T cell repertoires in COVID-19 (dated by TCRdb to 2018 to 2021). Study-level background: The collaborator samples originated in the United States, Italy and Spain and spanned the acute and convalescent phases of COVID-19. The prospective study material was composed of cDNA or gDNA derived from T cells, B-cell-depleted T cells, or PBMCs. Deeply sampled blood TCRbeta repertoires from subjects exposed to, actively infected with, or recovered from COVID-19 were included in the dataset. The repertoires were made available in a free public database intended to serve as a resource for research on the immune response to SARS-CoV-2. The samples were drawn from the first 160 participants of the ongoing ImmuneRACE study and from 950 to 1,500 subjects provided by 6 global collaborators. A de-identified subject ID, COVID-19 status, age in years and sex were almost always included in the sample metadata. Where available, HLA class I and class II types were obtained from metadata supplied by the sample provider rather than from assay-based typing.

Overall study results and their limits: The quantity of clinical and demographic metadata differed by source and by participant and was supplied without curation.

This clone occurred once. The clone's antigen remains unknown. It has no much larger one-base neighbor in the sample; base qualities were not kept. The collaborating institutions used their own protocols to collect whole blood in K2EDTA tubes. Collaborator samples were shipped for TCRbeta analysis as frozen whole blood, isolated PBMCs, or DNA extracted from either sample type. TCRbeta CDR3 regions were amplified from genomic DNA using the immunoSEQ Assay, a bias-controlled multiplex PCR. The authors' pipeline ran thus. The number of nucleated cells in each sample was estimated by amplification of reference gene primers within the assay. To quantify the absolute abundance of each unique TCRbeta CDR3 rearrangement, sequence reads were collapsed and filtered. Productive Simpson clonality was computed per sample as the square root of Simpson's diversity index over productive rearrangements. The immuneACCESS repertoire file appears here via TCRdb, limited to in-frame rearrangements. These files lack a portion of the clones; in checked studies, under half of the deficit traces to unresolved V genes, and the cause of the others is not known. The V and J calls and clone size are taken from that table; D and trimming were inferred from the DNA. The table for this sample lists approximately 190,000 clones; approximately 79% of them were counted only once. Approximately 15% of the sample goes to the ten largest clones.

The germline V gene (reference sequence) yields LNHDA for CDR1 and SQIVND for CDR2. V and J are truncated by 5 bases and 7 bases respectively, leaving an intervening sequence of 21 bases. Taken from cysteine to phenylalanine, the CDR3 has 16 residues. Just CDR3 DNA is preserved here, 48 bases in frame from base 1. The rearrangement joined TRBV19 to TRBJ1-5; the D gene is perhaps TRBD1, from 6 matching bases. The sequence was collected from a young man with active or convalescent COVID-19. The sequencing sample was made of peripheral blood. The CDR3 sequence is CASSSLRGGSGQPQHF. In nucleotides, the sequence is TGTGCCAGTAGTTCCCTCAGGGGAGGGTCGGGGCAGCCCCAGCATTTT. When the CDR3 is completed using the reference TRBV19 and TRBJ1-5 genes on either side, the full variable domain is DGGITQSPKYLFRKEGQNVTLSCEQNLNHDAMYWYRQDPGQGLRLIYYSQIVNDFQKGDIAEGYSVSREKKESFPLTVTSAQKNPTAFYLCASSSLRGGSGQPQHFGDGTRLSIL.